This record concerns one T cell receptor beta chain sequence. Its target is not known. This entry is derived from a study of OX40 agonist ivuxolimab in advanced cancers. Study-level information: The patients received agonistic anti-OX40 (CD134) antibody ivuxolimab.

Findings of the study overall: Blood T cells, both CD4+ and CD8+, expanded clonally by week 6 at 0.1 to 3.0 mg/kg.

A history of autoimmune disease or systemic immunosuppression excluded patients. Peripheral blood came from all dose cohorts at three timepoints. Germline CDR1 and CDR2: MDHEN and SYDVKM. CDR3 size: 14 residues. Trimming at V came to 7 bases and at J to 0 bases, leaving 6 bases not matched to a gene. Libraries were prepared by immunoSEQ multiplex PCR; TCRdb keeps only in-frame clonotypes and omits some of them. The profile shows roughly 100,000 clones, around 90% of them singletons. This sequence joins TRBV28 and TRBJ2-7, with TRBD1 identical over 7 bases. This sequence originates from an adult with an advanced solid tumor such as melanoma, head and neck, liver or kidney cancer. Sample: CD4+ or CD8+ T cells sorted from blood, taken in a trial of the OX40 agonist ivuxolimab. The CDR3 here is CASTRQGSSYEQYF. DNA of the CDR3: TGTGCCAGCACCAGACAGGGAAGCTCCTACGAGCAGTACTTC. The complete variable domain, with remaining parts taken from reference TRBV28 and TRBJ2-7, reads DVKVTQSSRYLVKRTGEKVFLECVQDMDHENMFWYRQDPGLGLRLIYFSYDVKMKEKGDIPEGYSVSREKKERFSLILESASTNQTSMYLCASTRQGSSYEQYFGPGTRLTVT.